Sequencing of this TCR beta chain was carried out in a study of human T cells and chemical hapten exposure. Study-wide points: Patch test score showed a positive correlation with PT1 expanded TCR counts. Having alopecia, donors may respond immunologically unlike healthy people.

TCRdb itself ran the RACE reads through MiXCR, one entry per CDR3 protein. The table has 95,000 to 150,000 distinct CDR3 sequences, approximately 13% seen once. Stated time point: pre-sensitization, week 0. Described treatment: therapeutic diphenylcyclopropenone sensitization with weekly scalp DPC. The template was total RNA from unfractionated whole blood. This clonotype was detected only a few times. Its antigen is still unknown. This specimen was whole blood, taken in connection with sensitization to the hapten diphenylcyclopropenone (DPC). The TCR comes from a woman aged 18-30 years with alopecia areata. Some clones in this sample may be carry-over from other donors' samples.

Here the CDR3 DNA reads TGTGCCTGGAGTGTAGGTCAGAACTATTATCGGGATTCACCCCTCCACTTT. This gives the protein CAWSVGQNYYRDSPLHF. The chain employs TRBV30 and TRBJ1-6; unclear D gene. The CDR3 sequence is 17 residues long. Germline V gene data show CDR1 as GTSNPN and CDR2 as SVGIG (reference sequence). V shed 0 bases and J shed 8 bases, with 20 bases lying between them.